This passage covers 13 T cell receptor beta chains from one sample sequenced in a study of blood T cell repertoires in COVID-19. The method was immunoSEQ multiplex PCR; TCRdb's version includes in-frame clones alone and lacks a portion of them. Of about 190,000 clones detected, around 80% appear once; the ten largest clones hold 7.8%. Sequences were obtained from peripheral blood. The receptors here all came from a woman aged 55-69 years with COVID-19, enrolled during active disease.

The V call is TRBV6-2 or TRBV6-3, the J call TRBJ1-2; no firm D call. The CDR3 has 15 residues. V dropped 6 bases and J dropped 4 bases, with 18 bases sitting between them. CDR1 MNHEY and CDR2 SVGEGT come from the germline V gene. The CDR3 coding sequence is TGTGCCAGCAGCCCCGATGCGATTGGTGCCTATGGCTACACCTTC. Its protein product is CASSPDAIGAYGYTF.

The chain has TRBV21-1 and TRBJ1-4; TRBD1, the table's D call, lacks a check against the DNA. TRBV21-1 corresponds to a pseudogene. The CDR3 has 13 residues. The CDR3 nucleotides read TGTGCCAGCAGCAGAGGACAGGCTGGAAAACTGTTTTTT. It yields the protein CASSRGQAGKLFF.

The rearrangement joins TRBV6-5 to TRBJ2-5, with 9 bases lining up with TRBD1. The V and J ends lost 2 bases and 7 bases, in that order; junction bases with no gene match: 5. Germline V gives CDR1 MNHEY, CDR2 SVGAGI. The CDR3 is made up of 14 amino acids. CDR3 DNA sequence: TGTGCCAGCAGTTACGGGACAGGGAGGGGGACCCAGTACTTC. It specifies CASSYGTGRGTQYF.

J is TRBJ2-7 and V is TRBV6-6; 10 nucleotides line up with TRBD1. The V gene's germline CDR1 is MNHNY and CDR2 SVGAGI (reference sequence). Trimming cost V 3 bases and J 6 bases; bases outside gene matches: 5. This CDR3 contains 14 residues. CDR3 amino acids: CASSYGTGEGEQYV. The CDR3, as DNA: TGTGCCAGCAGTTATGGGACAGGGGAGGGCGAGCAGTACGTC.

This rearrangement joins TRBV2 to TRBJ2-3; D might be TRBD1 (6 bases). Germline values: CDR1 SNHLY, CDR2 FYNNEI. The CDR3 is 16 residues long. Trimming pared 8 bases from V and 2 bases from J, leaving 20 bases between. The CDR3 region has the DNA TGTGCCAGCGGGTCCCTAGGGGACATTTTCACAGATACGCAGTATTTT. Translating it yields CASGSLGDIFTDTQYF. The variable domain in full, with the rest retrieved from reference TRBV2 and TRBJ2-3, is EPEVTQTPSHQVTQMGQEVILRCVPISNHLYFYWYRQILGQKVEFLVSFYNNEISEKSEIFDDQFSVERPDGSNFTLKIRSTKLEDSAMYFCASGSLGDIFTDTQYFGPGTRLTVL.

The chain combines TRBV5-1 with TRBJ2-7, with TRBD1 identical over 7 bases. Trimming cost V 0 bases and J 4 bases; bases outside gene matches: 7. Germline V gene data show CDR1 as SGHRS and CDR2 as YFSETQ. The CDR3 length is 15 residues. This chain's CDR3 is CASSLGPQGVYEQYV. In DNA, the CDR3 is TGCGCCAGCAGCTTGGGACCGCAGGGGGTTTACGAGCAGTACGTC.

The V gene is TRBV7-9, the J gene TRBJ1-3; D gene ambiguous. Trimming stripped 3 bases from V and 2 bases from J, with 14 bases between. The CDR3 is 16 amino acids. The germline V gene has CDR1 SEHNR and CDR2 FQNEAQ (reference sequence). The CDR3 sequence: CASSFAVGSPGNTIYF. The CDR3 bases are TGTGCCAGCAGCTTTGCGGTGGGGAGCCCTGGAAACACCATATATTTT.

The CDR3 loop is CASSGLAGYNEQFF. The CDR3 DNA follows: TGTGCCAGCAGCGGACTAGCGGGATACAATGAGCAGTTCTTC. This chain connects TRBV9 to TRBJ2-1, with 11 positions matching TRBD2. From germline, CDR1 is SGDLS and CDR2 YYNGEE. The CDR3 runs to 14 residues. J lost 4 bases, V lost 3 bases, and 0 bases had no gene match. The variable domain in full, completed from reference TRBV9 and TRBJ2-1, reads DSGVTQTPKHLITATGQRVTLRCSPRSGDLSVYWYQQSLDQGLQFLIQYYNGEERAKGNILERFSAQQFPDLHSELNLSSLELGDSALYFCASSGLAGYNEQFFGPGTRLTVL.

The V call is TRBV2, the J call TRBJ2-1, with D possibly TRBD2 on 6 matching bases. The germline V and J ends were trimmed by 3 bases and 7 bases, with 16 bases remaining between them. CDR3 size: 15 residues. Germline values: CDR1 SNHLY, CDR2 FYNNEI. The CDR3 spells CASSDKVRLANEQFF. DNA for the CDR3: TGTGCCAGCAGTGATAAGGTTCGGCTAGCGAATGAGCAGTTCTTC.

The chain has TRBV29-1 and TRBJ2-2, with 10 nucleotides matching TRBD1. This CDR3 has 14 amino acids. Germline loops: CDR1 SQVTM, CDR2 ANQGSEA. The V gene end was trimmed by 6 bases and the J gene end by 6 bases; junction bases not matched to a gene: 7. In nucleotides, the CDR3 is TGCAGCGTCCAAACAGGACAGGGGGCCGGGGAGCTGTTTTTT. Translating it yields CSVQTGQGAGELFF.

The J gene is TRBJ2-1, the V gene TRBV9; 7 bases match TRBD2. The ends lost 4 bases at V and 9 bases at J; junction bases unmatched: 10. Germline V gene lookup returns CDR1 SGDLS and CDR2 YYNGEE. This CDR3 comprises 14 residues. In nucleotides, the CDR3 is TGTGCCAGCAGCTCTTGGACTAGTCAGGTTGAGCAGTTCTTC. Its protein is CASSSWTSQVEQFF. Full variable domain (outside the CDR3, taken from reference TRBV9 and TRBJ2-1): DSGVTQTPKHLITATGQRVTLRCSPRSGDLSVYWYQQSLDQGLQFLIQYYNGEERAKGNILERFSAQQFPDLHSELNLSSLELGDSALYFCASSSWTSQVEQFFGPGTRLTVL.

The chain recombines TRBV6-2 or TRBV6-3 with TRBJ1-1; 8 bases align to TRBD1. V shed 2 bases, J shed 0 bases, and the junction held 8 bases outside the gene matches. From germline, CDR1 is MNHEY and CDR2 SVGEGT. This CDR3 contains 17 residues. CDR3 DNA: TGTGCCAGCAGTTACCCCACCGGGACAGGAATGAACACTGAAGCTTTCTTT. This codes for CASSYPTGTGMNTEAFF.

This CDR3 is CSARGLADYNEQFF. CDR3 nucleotides: TGCAGTGCTCGTGGACTAGCGGACTACAATGAGCAGTTCTTC. The chain employs TRBV20-1 and TRBJ2-1; TRBD2 matches 10 bases. In germline, CDR1 is DFQATT, CDR2 SNEGSKA (reference sequence). Trimming at V came to 5 bases and at J to 3 bases, leaving 4 bases not matched to a gene. This CDR3 spans 14 amino acids.